Here is one T cell receptor (beta chain) with its context. What it binds is not known. The sample is drawn from a study of Ad26.COV2.S vaccination and SARS-CoV-2 variants. The overall study: Into the muscle, Ad26.COV2.S was dosed once or twice, 56 days apart.

The table came from immunoSEQ multiplex PCR; TCRdb's copy has only in-frame clones and leaves some out. The sample lists roughly 700,000 clones; about 90% were seen once. The V gene end was trimmed by 3 bases and the J gene end by 2 bases; junction bases not matched to a gene: 5. The V gene's germline CDR1 is MNHEY and CDR2 SMNVEV (reference sequence). This CDR3 has 16 amino acids. Treatment given: approximately 18 received Ad26.COV2.S at low or high dose, single or two shots; about 5 received placebo; per-sample allocation not given. Sampling took place 63 days after the first vaccine or placebo injection. At a Boston site, the person donating was an adult of 18-55 years. Whole-study results and caveats: Measurement of non-spike TCR breadth gave similar results in vaccine and placebo recipients.

The chain joins TRBV27 to TRBJ2-2; 8 bases agree with TRBD1. Material: peripheral blood, obtained in a trial of Ad26.COV2.S vaccine versus placebo. The source of this sequence is a person aged 18-60 years who received the Ad26.COV2.S COVID-19 vaccine or a placebo. The CDR3 loop reads CASSFSGTGNTGELFF. The CDR3, as DNA: TGTGCCAGCAGTTTTTCCGGGACAGGTAACACCGGGGAGCTGTTTTTT.